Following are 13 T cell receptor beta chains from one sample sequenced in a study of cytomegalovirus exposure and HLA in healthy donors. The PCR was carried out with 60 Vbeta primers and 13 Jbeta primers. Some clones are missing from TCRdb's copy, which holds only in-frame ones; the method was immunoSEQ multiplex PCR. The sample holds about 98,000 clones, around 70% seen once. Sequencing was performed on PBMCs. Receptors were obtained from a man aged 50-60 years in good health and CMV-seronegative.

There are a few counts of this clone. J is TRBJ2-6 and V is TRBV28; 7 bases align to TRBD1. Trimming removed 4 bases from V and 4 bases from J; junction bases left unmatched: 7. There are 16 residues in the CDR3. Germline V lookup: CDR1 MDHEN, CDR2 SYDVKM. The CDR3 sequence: CASSWMTGSGANVLTF. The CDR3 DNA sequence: TGTGCCAGCAGTTGGATGACAGGGTCCGGGGCCAACGTCCTGACTTTC.

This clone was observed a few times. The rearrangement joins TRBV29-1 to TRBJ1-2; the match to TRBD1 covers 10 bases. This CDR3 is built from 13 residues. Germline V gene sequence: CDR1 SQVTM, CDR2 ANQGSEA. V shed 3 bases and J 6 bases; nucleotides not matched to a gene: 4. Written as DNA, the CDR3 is TGCAGCGTTGACCGGACAGGGGGGCATGGCTACACCTTC. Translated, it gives CSVDRTGGHGYTF.

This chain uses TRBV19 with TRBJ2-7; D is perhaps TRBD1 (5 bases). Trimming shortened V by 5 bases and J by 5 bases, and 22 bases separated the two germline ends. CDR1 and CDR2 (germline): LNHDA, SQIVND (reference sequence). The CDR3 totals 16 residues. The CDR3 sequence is CASSLSLGREFDEQYF. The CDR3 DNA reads TGTGCCAGTAGTCTTTCCTTGGGCAGGGAATTCGACGAGCAGTACTTC.

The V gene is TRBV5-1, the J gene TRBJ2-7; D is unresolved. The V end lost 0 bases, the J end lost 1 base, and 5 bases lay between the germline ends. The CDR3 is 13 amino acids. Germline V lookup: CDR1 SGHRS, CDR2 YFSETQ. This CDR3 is CASSLGQSYEQYF. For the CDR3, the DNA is TGCGCCAGCAGCTTGGGGCAGTCCTACGAGCAGTACTTC.

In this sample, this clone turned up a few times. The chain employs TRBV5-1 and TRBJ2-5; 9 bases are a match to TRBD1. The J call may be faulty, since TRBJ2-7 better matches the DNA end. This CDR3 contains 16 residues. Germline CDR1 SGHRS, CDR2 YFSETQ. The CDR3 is CASSLFSGQGMYEQYF. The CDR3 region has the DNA TGCGCCAGCAGCTTGTTTTCGGGACAGGGAATGTACGAGCAGTACTTC.

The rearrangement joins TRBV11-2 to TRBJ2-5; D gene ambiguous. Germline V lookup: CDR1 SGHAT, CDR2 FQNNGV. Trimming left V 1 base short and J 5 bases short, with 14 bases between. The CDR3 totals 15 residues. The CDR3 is CASSLGRSFGETQYF. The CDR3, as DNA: TGTGCCAGCAGCTTAGGCCGGAGCTTTGGGGAGACCCAGTACTTC.

The chain's CDR3 is CASSLSGQSYEQYF. Here the CDR3 DNA reads TGCGCCAGCAGCTTGTCAGGCCAGTCCTACGAGCAGTACTTC. The chain combines TRBV5-1 with TRBJ2-7; D is unclear. Germline CDR1 reads SGHRS; CDR2 reads YFSETQ. Trimming pared 1 base from V and 1 base from J, leaving 9 bases between. This CDR3 spans 14 amino acids.

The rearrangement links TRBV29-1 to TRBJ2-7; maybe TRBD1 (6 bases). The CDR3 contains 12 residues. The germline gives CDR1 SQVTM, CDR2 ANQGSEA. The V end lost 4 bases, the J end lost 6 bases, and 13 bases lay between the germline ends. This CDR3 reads CSVGAGAGEQYF. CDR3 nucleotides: TGCAGCGTTGGAGCAGGGGCGGGCGAGCAGTACTTC.

Here the CDR3 DNA reads TGTGCCAGTAGTAGGACCACAGGGAGCTCTGGAAACACCATATATTTT. Its translation: CASSRTTGSSGNTIYF. V usage is TRBV19 and J usage is TRBJ1-3, with D possibly TRBD1 on 6 matching bases. Trimming stripped 4 bases from V and 0 bases from J, with 13 bases between. The germline gives CDR1 LNHDA, CDR2 SQIVND (reference sequence). The CDR3 loop spans 16 amino acids.

CDR3 bases: TGTGCCAGCTCACTCATTTCGACCGGACAGGGGACTCTCACTGAAGCTTTCTTT. It is translated as CASSLISTGQGTLTEAFF. V and J are TRBV18 and TRBJ1-1; 9 bases are shared with TRBD1. V dropped 4 bases and J dropped 4; count of bases not matched to a gene: 16. CDR3 size: 18 residues. CDR1 is KGHSH and CDR2 is LQKENI in the germline V gene.

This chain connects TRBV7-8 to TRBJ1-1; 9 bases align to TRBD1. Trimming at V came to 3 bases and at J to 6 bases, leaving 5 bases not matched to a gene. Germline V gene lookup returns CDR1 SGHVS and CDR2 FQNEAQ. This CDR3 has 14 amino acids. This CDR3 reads CASSFGQGRAEAFF. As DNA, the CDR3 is TGTGCCAGCAGCTTTGGACAGGGGCGAGCTGAAGCTTTCTTT.

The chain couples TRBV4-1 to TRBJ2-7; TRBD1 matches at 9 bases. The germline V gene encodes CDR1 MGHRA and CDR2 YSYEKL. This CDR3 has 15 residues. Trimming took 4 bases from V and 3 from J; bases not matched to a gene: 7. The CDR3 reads CASSLLGQGVYEQYF. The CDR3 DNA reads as TGCGCCAGCAGCCTCCTGGGACAGGGCGTCTACGAGCAGTACTTC.

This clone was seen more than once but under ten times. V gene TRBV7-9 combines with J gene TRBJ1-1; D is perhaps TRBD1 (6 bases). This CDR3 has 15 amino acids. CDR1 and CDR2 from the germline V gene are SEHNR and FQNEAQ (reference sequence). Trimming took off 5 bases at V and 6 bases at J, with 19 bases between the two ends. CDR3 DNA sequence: TGTGCCAGCAGCCGTAAGGGCAGGGGTATTCCTGAAGCTTTCTTT. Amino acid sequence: CASSRKGRGIPEAFF.